This is a list of T cell receptor beta chains from one sample in a study of cytomegalovirus exposure and HLA in healthy donors. Profiling relied on immunoSEQ multiplex PCR, and the TCRdb table lists in-frame clones only, not all of them. The table records roughly 97,000 clones, 10% of them present only once. Sequencing was done on a sample of PBMCs. The receptors were sampled from a man aged 40-50 years in good health and CMV-seropositive. The CDR3 runs from the conserved cysteine through the conserved F or W. Each record gives: D gene, V gene, clone size, J gene, CDR3 DNA, CDR3 protein. A D gene is named only where the DNA matches it firmly. Not all rows give a size; the values are once, few, many and, for expanded clones, a class.

D gene: -; V gene: TRBV9; clone size: -; J gene: TRBJ1-1; CDR3 DNA: TGTGCCAGCAGCGTAGAAGTGGAGGGCACTGAAGCTTTCTTT; CDR3 protein: CASSVEVEGTEAFF
D gene: -; V gene: TRBV5-1; clone size: -; J gene: TRBJ2-1; CDR3 DNA: TGCGCCAGCTCGGCAGGCGGGAACTACAATGAGCAGTTCTTC; CDR3 protein: CASSAGGNYNEQFF
D gene: TRBD2; V gene: TRBV4-2; clone size: -; J gene: TRBJ2-2; CDR3 DNA: TGTGCCAGCAGCCAAGACTTAGCGGGAGGGGAGCTGTTTTTT; CDR3 protein: CASSQDLAGGELFF
D gene: -; V gene: TRBV19; clone size: -; J gene: TRBJ1-1; CDR3 DNA: TGTGCCAGTAGTATACCGAGAGCCACTGAAGCTTTCTTT; CDR3 protein: CASSIPRATEAFF
D gene: TRBD2; V gene: TRBV2; clone size: -; J gene: TRBJ2-1; CDR3 DNA: TGTGCCAGCAGGAAATCTAGCGGGACATACAATGAGCAGTTCTTC; CDR3 protein: CASRKSSGTYNEQFF
D gene: -; V gene: TRBV2; clone size: -; J gene: TRBJ2-1; CDR3 DNA: TGTGCCAGCAGGGCGGGACTGATCTCCGCCAACAATGAGCAGTTCTTC; CDR3 protein: CASRAGLISANNEQFF
D gene: TRBD2; V gene: TRBV2; clone size: few; J gene: TRBJ2-2; CDR3 DNA: TGTGCCAGCAGTCTTGGACTAGCGGGGACTTCGGAGCTGTTTTTT; CDR3 protein: CASSLGLAGTSELFF
D gene: -; V gene: TRBV11-3; clone size: -; J gene: TRBJ2-3; CDR3 DNA: TGTGCCAGCAGCTCGTCGACTGAGCTGGGCACAGATACGCAGTATTTT; CDR3 protein: CASSSSTELGTDTQYF
D gene: -; V gene: TRBV6-5; clone size: -; J gene: TRBJ2-5; CDR3 DNA: TGTGCCAGCAGTTACTTTGGGGCCTCCCAAGAGACCCAGTACTTC; CDR3 protein: CASSYFGASQETQYF
D gene: -; V gene: TRBV4-1; clone size: -; J gene: TRBJ2-7; CDR3 DNA: TGCGCCAGCAGCCTCTTAATATACCGGGATAACTCCTACGAGCAGTACTTC; CDR3 protein: CASSLLIYRDNSYEQYF
D gene: TRBD1; V gene: TRBV7-2; clone size: few; J gene: TRBJ1-1; CDR3 DNA: TGTGCCAGCAGCTCGCCGACAGGGGCCACTGAAGCTTTCTTT; CDR3 protein: CASSSPTGATEAFF
D gene: -; V gene: TRBV6-5; clone size: -; J gene: TRBJ1-3; CDR3 DNA: TGTGCCAGCAGTTACTCGATGGCTCATGCAGGAAACACCATATATTTT; CDR3 protein: CASSYSMAHAGNTIYF
D gene: TRBD2; V gene: TRBV5-4; clone size: few; J gene: TRBJ2-1; CDR3 DNA: TGTGCCAGCAGCTTGGGATCTAGCGGGAGCCATGAGCAGTTCTTC; CDR3 protein: CASSLGSSGSHEQFF
D gene: TRBD2; V gene: TRBV7-3; clone size: few; J gene: TRBJ2-2; CDR3 DNA: TGTGCCAGCAGCCCAGGACTAGCGTGGGGCGGGGAGCTGTTTTTT; CDR3 protein: CASSPGLAWGGELFF
D gene: TRBD1; V gene: TRBV15; clone size: -; J gene: TRBJ2-6; CDR3 DNA: TGTGCCACCAGCAGAGCGAAACAGGGGGCTGGGGCCAACGTCCTGACTTTC; CDR3 protein: CATSRAKQGAGANVLTF
D gene: TRBD2; V gene: TRBV29-1; clone size: few; J gene: TRBJ2-1; CDR3 DNA: TGCAGCGTCCCTAAACTCACTAGCGGGAGTATAGATGAGCAGTTCTTC; CDR3 protein: CSVPKLTSGSIDEQFF
D gene: -; V gene: TRBV27; clone size: -; J gene: TRBJ1-3; CDR3 DNA: TGTGCCAGCAGTTCGAACAGGGAGCTCCACTCTGGAAACACCATATATTTT; CDR3 protein: CASSSNRELHSGNTIYF
D gene: -; V gene: TRBV14; clone size: few; J gene: TRBJ2-1; CDR3 DNA: TGTGCCAGCAGCCAAGAAGGTCGGGTCCACAATGAGCAGTTCTTC; CDR3 protein: CASSQEGRVHNEQFF
D gene: TRBD2; V gene: TRBV5-4; clone size: -; J gene: TRBJ2-3; CDR3 DNA: TGTGCCAGCAGCTTTCAGCGGGAGAGAAGCACAGATACGCAGTATTTT; CDR3 protein: CASSFQRERSTDTQYF
D gene: -; V gene: TRBV5-6; clone size: -; J gene: TRBJ2-4; CDR3 DNA: TGTGCCAGCAGCTTGGCTAGAGGCATTCAGTACTTC; CDR3 protein: CASSLARGIQYF
D gene: TRBD2; V gene: TRBV10-1; clone size: few; J gene: TRBJ2-7; CDR3 DNA: TGCGCCAGCAGTGACCGGGGGGTTGGAGACGAGCAGTACTTC; CDR3 protein: CASSDRGVGDEQYF
D gene: -; V gene: TRBV29-1; clone size: -; J gene: TRBJ2-6; CDR3 DNA: TGCAGCGTTCGGATGGCAGGGGCCTTCTCTGGGGCCAACGTCCTGACTTTC; CDR3 protein: CSVRMAGAFSGANVLTF
D gene: TRBD1; V gene: TRBV5-1; clone size: few; J gene: TRBJ1-5; CDR3 DNA: TGCGCCAGCAGCTCGACAGGGGCGGCCCATCAGCCCCAGCATTTT; CDR3 protein: CASSSTGAAHQPQHF
D gene: -; V gene: TRBV4-1; clone size: -; J gene: TRBJ2-6; CDR3 DNA: TGCGCCAGCAGCCAAGATATCACGGCTGGGGCCAACGTCCTGACTTTC; CDR3 protein: CASSQDITAGANVLTF
D gene: -; V gene: TRBV5-4; clone size: -; J gene: TRBJ2-7; CDR3 DNA: TGTGCCAGCAGCTTGGCCTCGGACTCCTCCGCCTACGAGCAGTACTTC; CDR3 protein: CASSLASDSSAYEQYF
D gene: -; V gene: TRBV7-6; clone size: -; J gene: TRBJ2-7; CDR3 DNA: TGTGCCAGCGGGAGTTCCTACGAGCAGTACTTC; CDR3 protein: CASGSSYEQYF
D gene: -; V gene: TRBV4-2; clone size: few; J gene: TRBJ2-5; CDR3 DNA: TGTGCCAGCAGCCAATTGCAGGGTAGGGAGACCCAGTACTTC; CDR3 protein: CASSQLQGRETQYF
D gene: TRBD2; V gene: TRBV9; clone size: -; J gene: TRBJ2-2; CDR3 DNA: TGTGCCAGCAGCGTATCGGGACCTCTAGCGGGAGGCACCGGGGAGCTGTTTTTT; CDR3 protein: CASSVSGPLAGGTGELFF
D gene: -; V gene: TRBV7-2; clone size: -; J gene: TRBJ1-5; CDR3 DNA: TGTGCCAGCAGCTTCGCCCCAGCCCAGGGTCAGCCCCAGCATTTT; CDR3 protein: CASSFAPAQGQPQHF
D gene: -; V gene: TRBV5-6; clone size: -; J gene: TRBJ2-3; CDR3 DNA: TGTGCCAGCAGCTTGGGTTTGGCCGATACGCAGTATTTT; CDR3 protein: CASSLGLADTQYF
D gene: -; V gene: TRBV6-1; clone size: few; J gene: TRBJ1-1; CDR3 DNA: TGTGCCAGCCAACGCCCCCCGGACACTGAAGCTTTCTTT; CDR3 protein: CASQRPPDTEAFF
D gene: -; V gene: TRBV11-3; clone size: many; J gene: TRBJ2-7; CDR3 DNA: TGTGCCAGCAGCCCAAGCCCGACAGGATTCGAGCAGTACTTC; CDR3 protein: CASSPSPTGFEQYF
D gene: -; V gene: TRBV6-4; clone size: few; J gene: TRBJ2-1; CDR3 DNA: TGTGCCAGCAGTGCCCAGCCGGGAGAATACAATGAGCAGTTCTTC; CDR3 protein: CASSAQPGEYNEQFF
D gene: TRBD1; V gene: TRBV7-3; clone size: -; J gene: TRBJ2-2; CDR3 DNA: TGTGCCAGCAGCTTCTTTCCGGGACAGGGTGGCGCCGGGGAGCTGTTTTTT; CDR3 protein: CASSFFPGQGGAGELFF
D gene: -; V gene: TRBV5-1; clone size: -; J gene: TRBJ2-3; CDR3 DNA: TGCGCCAGCAGCTTGCGGTTTTCAGATACGCAGTATTTT; CDR3 protein: CASSLRFSDTQYF
D gene: -; V gene: TRBV7-3; clone size: few; J gene: TRBJ2-2; CDR3 DNA: TGTGCCAGCAGCATAAACACCGGGGAGCTGTTTTTT; CDR3 protein: CASSINTGELFF
D gene: TRBD1; V gene: TRBV7-9; clone size: few; J gene: TRBJ2-3; CDR3 DNA: TGTGCCAGCAGCTTCGGCACCGGGACAGGGGGAGTGGATACGCAGTATTTT; CDR3 protein: CASSFGTGTGGVDTQYF
D gene: -; V gene: TRBV2; clone size: -; J gene: TRBJ1-2; CDR3 DNA: TGTGCCAGCAGGGAGGATCAGGCTAACTATGGCTACACCTTC; CDR3 protein: CASREDQANYGYTF
D gene: TRBD2; V gene: TRBV12-5; clone size: -; J gene: TRBJ2-1; CDR3 DNA: TGTGCTAGTGGTAATGTTAGCGGGAGAGGCTACAATGAGCAGTTCTTC; CDR3 protein: CASGNVSGRGYNEQFF
D gene: TRBD2; V gene: TRBV7-6; clone size: -; J gene: TRBJ2-1; CDR3 DNA: TGTGCCAGCAGCCCCTTTGAAGCGGGACTTCGGAATGAGCAGTTCTTC; CDR3 protein: CASSPFEAGLRNEQFF
D gene: -; V gene: TRBV6-5; clone size: -; J gene: TRBJ2-3; CDR3 DNA: TGTGCCAGCAGTTCCTTGTCGGGAGTTATAGATACGCAGTATTTT; CDR3 protein: CASSSLSGVIDTQYF
D gene: TRBD1; V gene: TRBV6-6; clone size: -; J gene: TRBJ2-3; CDR3 DNA: TGTGCCAGCAGCTATTCCGACAGGGGAGGCACAGATACGCAGTATTTT; CDR3 protein: CASSYSDRGGTDTQYF
D gene: -; V gene: TRBV7-2; clone size: few; J gene: TRBJ1-1; CDR3 DNA: TGTGCCAGCAGCTTCCTAGACAGATATGAAGCTTTCTTT; CDR3 protein: CASSFLDRYEAFF
D gene: -; V gene: TRBV7-9; clone size: -; J gene: TRBJ2-3; CDR3 DNA: TGTGCCAGCAGCCGCCCTCGACAGGTCCGCACAGATACGCAGTATTTT; CDR3 protein: CASSRPRQVRTDTQYF
D gene: -; V gene: TRBV19; clone size: few; J gene: TRBJ2-2; CDR3 DNA: TGTGCCAGTAATTATGCCGGGGAGCTGTTTTTT; CDR3 protein: CASNYAGELFF
D gene: -; V gene: TRBV28; clone size: many; J gene: TRBJ1-5; CDR3 DNA: TGTGCCAGCAGTCTATCAGATTTCAATCAGCCCCAGCATTTT; CDR3 protein: CASSLSDFNQPQHF
D gene: TRBD2; V gene: TRBV15; clone size: few; J gene: TRBJ2-7; CDR3 DNA: TGTGCCACCAGCAGAGAAAGGACTAGCGGTTACGAGCAGTACTTC; CDR3 protein: CATSRERTSGYEQYF
D gene: TRBD1; V gene: TRBV15; clone size: few; J gene: TRBJ2-7; CDR3 DNA: TGTGCCACCAAGGGGACAGGGGACTACGAGCAGTACTTC; CDR3 protein: CATKGTGDYEQYF
D gene: TRBD2; V gene: TRBV6-5; clone size: -; J gene: TRBJ2-7; CDR3 DNA: TGTGCCAGCAGTTACGGGGGGGAGGGGTACTTC; CDR3 protein: CASSYGGEGYF
D gene: -; V gene: TRBV23-1; clone size: -; J gene: TRBJ1-4; CDR3 DNA: TGCGCCAGCAGTCAATTTGGTTTCGGGGGTCGGGAAAAACTGTTTTTT; CDR3 protein: CASSQFGFGGREKLFF
D gene: -; V gene: TRBV5-1; clone size: few; J gene: TRBJ1-5; CDR3 DNA: TGCGCCAGCAGCCCCGATGGGGGCGGTCAGCCCCAGCATTTT; CDR3 protein: CASSPDGGGQPQHF
D gene: -; V gene: TRBV28; clone size: -; J gene: TRBJ2-1; CDR3 DNA: TGTGCCAGCAGTTTAAAGTATTTGCGGGAGCAGTTCTTC; CDR3 protein: CASSLKYLREQFF
D gene: -; V gene: TRBV30; clone size: few; J gene: TRBJ2-2; CDR3 DNA: TGTGCCTGGAAGCTCACAGGGTGGTTTCCCGGGGAGCTGTTTTTT; CDR3 protein: CAWKLTGWFPGELFF
D gene: TRBD1; V gene: TRBV29-1; clone size: -; J gene: TRBJ1-5; CDR3 DNA: TGCAGCGCTGGACAGGGAGGAGGTCAGCCCCAGCATTTT; CDR3 protein: CSAGQGGGQPQHF